This T cell receptor (beta chain) appears in the sequencing data of a study of T cell repertoires in cytomegalovirus infection. From the reads, TCRdb called clonotypes with MiXCR, one entry per CDR3 protein. This sample has about 320,000 distinct CDR3 sequences, with 8% to 9.5% found just once. Whole-study results and caveats: Clonotypes of TCR beta that were HLA-C-restricted and CMV-specific dominated the ex vivo response.

The V and J ends lost 4 bases and 5 bases respectively, with 18 bases between them. This CDR3 spans 16 amino acids. The germline CDR1 and CDR2 sequences are MDHEN and SYDVKM. On this clonotype: Its antigen is not known.

This chain connects TRBV28 to TRBJ2-1; tentative D call: TRBD2 (7 bases). Sequenced: PBMCs. The sequence came from a human donor in good health (CMV status not recorded). Some clones in this sample may be carry-over from other donors' samples. The CDR3 loop is CASSSRGLNMDNEQFF. The CDR3 DNA reads as TGTGCCAGCAGTTCGCGGGGGCTCAACATGGACAATGAGCAGTTCTTC.